The clone carrying this T cell receptor (beta chain) has a count of ten or more. The CDR3 totals 13 residues. The germline gives CDR1 MNHEY, CDR2 SVGAGI. V trimming: 10 bases; J trimming: 5 bases; junction bases outside the gene matches: 10. Unique molecular identifiers were built into the TCRbeta library. TCRdb re-derived calls from the PCR reads in MiXCR, one entry per CDR3 protein. The table lists roughly 500,000 distinct CDR3 sequences, around 13% of them singletons. This entry is derived from a study of T-cell reconstitution after alpha-beta-depleted transplantation in children. This TCR derives from a human donor who donated a stem cell graft to a child with combined immunodeficiency. The genes are TRBV6-5 and TRBJ2-7, with 8 bases identical to TRBD2. This specimen consisted of PBMCs from the stem cell graft donor, obtained from the stem cell graft. CDR3 loop: CATRAGETNEQYF. CDR3 nucleotides: TGTGCCACCCGAGCGGGAGAAACAAACGAGCAGTACTTC.